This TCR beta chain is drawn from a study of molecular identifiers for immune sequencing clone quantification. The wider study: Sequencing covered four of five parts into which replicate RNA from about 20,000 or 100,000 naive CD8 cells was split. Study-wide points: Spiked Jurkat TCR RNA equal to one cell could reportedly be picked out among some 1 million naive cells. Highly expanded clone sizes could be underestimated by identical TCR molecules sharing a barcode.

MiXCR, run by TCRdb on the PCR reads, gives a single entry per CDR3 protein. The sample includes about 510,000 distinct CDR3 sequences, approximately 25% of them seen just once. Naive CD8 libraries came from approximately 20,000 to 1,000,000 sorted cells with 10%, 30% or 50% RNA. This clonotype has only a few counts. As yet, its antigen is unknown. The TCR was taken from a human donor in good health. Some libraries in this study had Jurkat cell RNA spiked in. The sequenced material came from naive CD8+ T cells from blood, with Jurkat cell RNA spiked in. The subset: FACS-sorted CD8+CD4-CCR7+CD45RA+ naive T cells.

The CDR3 sequence is CAISETGYTDTQYF. The DNA for the CDR3 is TGTGCCATCAGTGAGACCGGCTACACAGATACGCAGTATTTT. The gene calls are TRBV10-3 and TRBJ2-3; D call uncertain. Germline CDR1 reads ENHRY; CDR2 reads SYGVKD. The CDR3 contains 14 residues. Trimming left V 2 bases short and J 2 bases short, with 8 bases between.